The entry below describes one TCR beta chain. The antigen remains undetermined. The CDR3 ends on some other residue instead of the conserved phenylalanine or tryptophan, so this is likely a read error. These data come from a study of breast tumors, draining lymph nodes, adjacent tissues. Study results and caveats: Tumor TCR diversity was below lymph nodes but above nontumor tissue.

TCRdb used MiXCR to reprocess the multiplex PCR reads, holding one entry per CDR3 protein. The sample carries 180,000 or so distinct CDR3 sequences, 25% to 40% recorded once. The lymph nodes were axillary draining lymph nodes from breast cancer patients. The V end was cut by 3 bases, the J end by 7 bases, with 13 bases between. Germline-derived CDR1 and CDR2 are MGHRA and YSYEKL. CDR3 size: 14 residues. The chain is built from TRBV4-1 and TRBJ2-1; D uncertain. The sample consisted of axillary lymph node tissue. This receptor was identified in a female donor with breast cancer. Some clones in this sample may be carry-over from other donors' samples. CDR3 loop: CASSHTRAGNEQFS. CDR3 bases: TGCGCCAGCAGCCACACCCGGGCTGGAAATGAGCAGTTCTCC.